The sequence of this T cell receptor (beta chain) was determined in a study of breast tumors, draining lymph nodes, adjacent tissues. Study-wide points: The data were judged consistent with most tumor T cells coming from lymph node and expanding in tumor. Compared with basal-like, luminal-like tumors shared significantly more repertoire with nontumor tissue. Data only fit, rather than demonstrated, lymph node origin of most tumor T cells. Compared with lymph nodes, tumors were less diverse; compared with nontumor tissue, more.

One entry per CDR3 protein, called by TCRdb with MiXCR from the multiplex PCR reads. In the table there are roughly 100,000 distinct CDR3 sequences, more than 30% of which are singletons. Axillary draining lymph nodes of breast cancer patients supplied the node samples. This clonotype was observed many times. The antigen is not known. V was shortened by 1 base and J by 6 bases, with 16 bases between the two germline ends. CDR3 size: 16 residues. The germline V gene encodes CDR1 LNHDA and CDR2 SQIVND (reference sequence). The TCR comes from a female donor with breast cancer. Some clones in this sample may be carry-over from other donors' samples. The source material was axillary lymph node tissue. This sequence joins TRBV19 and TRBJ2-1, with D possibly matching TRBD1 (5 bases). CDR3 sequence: CASSIVGVIVVNEQFF. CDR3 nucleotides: TGTGCCAGTAGTATAGTAGGGGTAATAGTCGTCAATGAGCAGTTCTTC.